The 10 T cell receptor beta chains listed next were all sequenced from one sample in a study of tissue T cells after allogeneic stem cell transplantation. Sample time point: mouse harvest day 14 after allogeneic transplant. Mouse grafts combined 10^7 T-cell-depleted bone marrow cells with 10^6 splenic CD5+ T cells. The data were produced by immunoSEQ multiplex PCR, yet TCRdb's version contains in-frame clones alone and is incomplete. The sample records 7,500 to 8,000 clones, about 35% being singletons. The sequencing sample was made of skin. The source of these receptors is a female BALB/c mouse given C57BL/6 T cells with graft-versus-host disease after an allogeneic hematopoietic cell transplant.

This clone was seen more than once but under ten times. Genes here carry mouse names. The observed sequence ends 1 residue before the CDR3 terminus, with the missing tail filled in from the germline J gene. This chain joins TRBV23 and TRBJ1-4; TRBD1, the table's D call, was not compared with the DNA. CDR1 and CDR2 (germline): KGHTA, FQNQQP. This CDR3 comprises 15 residues. The sequenced CDR3 bases are TGCTCCAGCAGTCAATCCCTACATTCCAACGAAAGATTATTT. It encodes CSSSQSLHSNERLF. The whole CDR3 sequence is CSSSQSLHSNERLFF.

This clone was picked up a small number of times. Genes and germline are mouse. With the read ending 1 residue before the CDR3 end, the germline J gene is used to fill in that end. The chain joins TRBV26 to TRBJ1-4; D gene ambiguous. CDR1 KGHPV and CDR2 FQNQEV come from the germline V gene (reference sequence). The CDR3 runs 14 residues. Deletions cut 2 bases from V and 1 base from J, with 5 bases between. The CDR3 DNA, read in part, is TGTGCCAGCAGTCTGCCGAGTTCCAACGAAAGATTATTT. This encodes CASSLPSSNERLF. The complete CDR3 protein is CASSLPSSNERLFF.

Remarks on this clone: Mouse gene names apply. With the read ending 1 residue before the CDR3 end, the germline J gene is used to fill in that end. The chain carries TRBV26 and TRBJ2-7, with 11 bases fitting TRBD2. Trimming cost V 6 bases and J 6 bases; bases outside gene matches: 7. The length of the CDR3 is 14 residues. Germline V gene data show CDR1 as KGHPV and CDR2 as FQNQEV (reference sequence). The part of the CDR3 DNA that was read is TGTGCCAGCAGAGCGGGACTGGGGGAGGGTGAACAGTAC. Its protein product is CASRAGLGEGEQY. Given in full, the CDR3 is CASRAGLGEGEQYF.

Concerning this clone: Gene names are mouse gene names. The CDR3 is cut off 1 residue early in the read; its end comes from the germline J gene. The chain links TRBV26 to TRBJ2-4; D is uncertain. Trimming stripped 4 bases from V and 2 bases from J, with 7 bases between. Germline V lookup: CDR1 KGHPV, CDR2 FQNQEV (reference sequence). The CDR3 totals 13 residues. CDR3 DNA, as far as it was read: TGTGCCAGCAGTCCCGGGGTTCAAAACACCTTGTAC. As protein: CASSPGVQNTLY. The whole CDR3 reads CASSPGVQNTLYF.

Worth noting for this clone: Mouse gene names and germline throughout. The read falls 1 residue short of the CDR3 end, and the missing part is taken from the germline J gene. The chain employs TRBV1 and TRBJ2-7; 8 positions match TRBD2. V dropped 3 bases and J dropped 5; count of bases not matched to a gene: 3. Germline-derived CDR1 and CDR2 are NSQYPW and LRSPGD (reference sequence). The CDR3 has 13 residues. This CDR3 is CTCSAGGGDEQYF. CDR3 bases read: TGCACCTGCAGTGCTGGGGGGGGCGATGAACAGTAC.

For this clone: Mouse gene names and germline throughout. With the read ending 1 residue before the CDR3 end, the germline J gene is used to fill in that end. This chain joins TRBV5 and TRBJ2-5, with D possibly matching TRBD1 (5 bases). Germline CDR1 is LGHNA and CDR2 is YNLKQL (reference sequence). Trimming pared 2 bases from V and 3 bases from J, leaving 6 bases between. This CDR3 is built from 13 residues. This CDR3 is CASSQHRQDTQYF. Incomplete CDR3 DNA: TGTGCCAGCAGCCAACACAGGCAAGACACCCAGTAC.

This clone was observed a handful of times. These gene names are mouse names. The sequence runs out 1 residue before the end of the CDR3; the remainder is reconstructed from the germline J gene. The rearrangement uses TRBV26 and TRBJ2-4; no reliable D call. V dropped 7 bases and J dropped 0 bases, with 5 bases sitting between them. CDR1 and CDR2 from the germline V gene are KGHPV and FQNQEV (reference sequence). The CDR3 contains 12 residues. The CDR3 here is CASTQSQNTLYF. Partial CDR3 DNA: TGTGCCAGCACACAGAGTCAAAACACCTTGTAC.

Within the sample, this clone is medium-sized. Genes and germline come from the mouse. The sequence runs out 1 residue before the end of the CDR3; the remainder is reconstructed from the germline J gene. The chain recombines TRBV3 with TRBJ2-3, with D perhaps TRBD2 (6 bases). The ends were cut back, 1 base at V and 0 bases at J, with 17 bases in the middle. The CDR3 totals 18 residues. In germline, CDR1 is SNHLY, CDR2 FYNGKV (reference sequence). Partial CDR3 DNA: TGTGCCAGCAGCTTAGAGGGGCTATGGGGGTCTAGTGCAGAAACGCTGTAT. This encodes CASSLEGLWGSSAETLY. The CDR3, in full, reads CASSLEGLWGSSAETLYF.

Note on this clone: The genes are named according to mouse. The read ends 1 residue before the CDR3 terminus; that terminus is restored from the germline J gene. The J gene is TRBJ2-2, the V gene TRBV31; 11 bases are a match to TRBD1. CDR3 length: 16 residues. Germline values: CDR1 GKSSPN, CDR2 SITVG. V shed 0 bases and J 6 bases; nucleotides not matched to a gene: 6. The CDR3 protein is CAWSLSRTGGPGQLYF. The sequenced part of the CDR3 DNA is TGTGCCTGGAGTCTATCTAGGACAGGGGGCCCCGGGCAGCTCTAC.

As concerns this clone: Mouse names are used for the genes. The covered CDR3 bases are TGTGCCAGCAGCTTCGGCCGGAACCAGGCTCCGCTT. Translated, it gives CASSFGRNQAPL. The CDR3 reads in full as CASSFGRNQAPLF. This sequence joins TRBV3 and TRBJ1-5, with D hard to call. The read ends 1 residue shy of where the CDR3 ends; the end is completed using the germline J gene. This CDR3 is built from 13 residues. V was shortened by 3 bases and J by 4 bases, with 7 bases between the two germline ends. From germline, CDR1 is SNHLY and CDR2 FYNGKV (reference sequence).